These 23 T cell receptor beta chains came from one sample sequenced in a study of blood T cells in healthy people across ages. A sample-barcoded 5' primer and a J-beta primer mix were used in a second PCR of about 7 to 11 cycles. TCRdb called the 5' RACE reads again in MiXCR, with one record for every CDR3 protein. This table has about 780,000 distinct CDR3 sequences, more than 35% appearing once. Material: blood. These receptors all come from a man aged 80 or over in good health.

The chain uses TRBV28 and TRBJ1-2; TRBD1 matches at 8 bases. J lost 8 bases, V lost 5 bases, and 10 bases had no gene match. CDR1 and CDR2 from the germline V gene are MDHEN and SYDVKM. This CDR3 has 14 amino acids. DNA for the CDR3: TGTGCCAGCAGTCCCCCGGGACAGGTCTGGGGCTACACCTTC. The encoded protein is CASSPPGQVWGYTF.

The V gene is TRBV25-1, the J gene TRBJ1-1; D is unresolved. This CDR3 contains 14 residues. Germline V CDR1 and CDR2: MGHDK, SYGVNS. Trimming pared 2 bases from V and 7 bases from J, leaving 14 bases between. CDR3 protein: CASSEVAEGLEAFF. CDR3 in DNA: TGTGCCAGCAGTGAAGTGGCTGAAGGACTTGAAGCTTTCTTT.

This clonotype was observed a handful of times. J is TRBJ2-3 and V is TRBV5-1, with TRBD2 identical over 12 bases. Trimming removed 6 bases from V and 3 bases from J; junction bases left unmatched: 5. The V gene's germline CDR1 is SGHRS and CDR2 YFSETQ. The CDR3 spans 15 residues. The CDR3 region is CASTMTSGGTDTQYF. CDR3 sequence (DNA): TGCGCCAGCACCATGACTAGCGGGGGAACAGATACGCAGTATTTT. The complete variable domain, with remaining parts taken from reference TRBV5-1 and TRBJ2-3, reads KAGVTQTPRYLIKTRGQQVTLSCSPISGHRSVSWYQQTPGQGLQFLFEYFSETQRNKGNFPGRFSGRQFSNSRSEMNVSTLELGDSALYLCASTMTSGGTDTQYFGPGTRLTVL.

J is TRBJ2-1 and V is TRBV27; 13 positions match TRBD2. CDR1 MNHEY and CDR2 SMNVEV come from the germline V gene (reference sequence). V gave up 4 bases and J gave up 0 bases; unmatched junction bases: 12. CDR3 length: 20 amino acids. The CDR3 here is CASSSQTHRTSGSSYNEQFF. Written as DNA, the CDR3 is TGTGCCAGCAGTTCCCAGACGCACCGGACTAGCGGGAGCTCCTACAATGAGCAGTTCTTC.

The gene calls are TRBV5-1 and TRBJ2-3; D is possibly TRBD1 (5 bases). Trimming removed 4 bases from V and 2 bases from J, with 14 bases in between. CDR3 length: 15 residues. The V gene's germline CDR1 is SGHRS and CDR2 YFSETQ. The CDR3 region has the DNA TGCGCCAGCAGCCCACAACAGGTGGCCACAGATACGCAGTATTTT. As protein: CASSPQQVATDTQYF.

The gene calls are TRBV7-2 and TRBJ1-5; D is possibly TRBD1 (5 bases). The CDR3 has 16 amino acids. The germline CDR1 and CDR2 sequences are SGHTA and FQGNSA. V lost 1 base and J 3 bases, leaving 13 bases between the germline ends. In DNA, the CDR3 is TGTGCCAGCAGCTTAGTAGGGAGGGGTCCCAATCAGCCCCAGCATTTT. This gives the protein CASSLVGRGPNQPQHF.

The chain is built from TRBV14 and TRBJ2-1, with a weak D call TRBD1 (5 bases). V was cut by 0 bases and J by 4 bases, with 7 bases left in between. CDR3 size: 14 residues. Germline CDR1 and CDR2: SGHDN and FVKESK. The CDR3 sequence: CASSQETVYNEQFF. CDR3 DNA sequence: TGTGCCAGCAGCCAAGAGACAGTATACAATGAGCAGTTCTTC.

Comments on this clonotype: A much larger clone differs by one base, so this may be a read error. The chain joins TRBV12-3 or TRBV12-4 to TRBJ2-1, with D uncertain. The end of the DNA fits TRBJ2-7 better, so the J call may be wrong. This CDR3 is 14 amino acids long. CDR3 protein: CASSFGSSYNEQYF. As DNA, the CDR3 is TGTGCCAGCAGTTTTGGTAGCTCCTACAATGAGCAGTACTTC.

The genes are TRBV14 and TRBJ1-6; unclear D gene. V gave up 0 bases and J gave up 0 bases, with 18 bases separating them. CDR1 is SGHDN and CDR2 is FVKESK in the germline V gene. The length of the CDR3 is 20 residues. The CDR3 loop reads CASSQDSDSRLSSYNSPLHF. CDR3 sequence (DNA): TGTGCCAGCAGCCAAGATTCGGATTCGCGCCTTAGCTCCTATAATTCACCCCTCCACTTT. The full variable domain, rest sourced from reference TRBV14 and TRBJ1-6, is EAGVTQFPSHSVIEKGQTVTLRCDPISGHDNLYWYRRVMGKEIKFLLHFVKESKQDESGMPNNRFLAERTGGTYSTLKVQPAELEDSGVYFCASSQDSDSRLSSYNSPLHFGNGTRLTVT.

The chain joins TRBV7-2 to TRBJ1-1; unclear D gene. V was trimmed by 2 bases and J by 0 bases, leaving 10 bases between them. CDR1 is SGHTA, CDR2 FQGNSA, per germline. The CDR3 covers 15 residues. CDR3 sequence reads: CASSLYGSLNTEAFF. CDR3 DNA: TGTGCCAGCAGCTTATACGGCAGTTTGAACACTGAAGCTTTCTTT.

The chain has TRBV3-1 and TRBJ2-1; TRBD1 matches at 7 bases. The CDR3 is 14 amino acids. Germline CDR1 and CDR2: LGHDT and YNNKEL (reference sequence). Trimming at V came to 4 bases and at J to 13 bases, leaving 13 bases not matched to a gene. The CDR3 here is CASSLSTGPKLQFF. The CDR3, as DNA: TGTGCCAGCAGCCTTTCGACAGGGCCCAAGCTCCAGTTCTTC.

The rearrangement uses TRBV6-2 or TRBV6-3 and TRBJ2-2; D may be TRBD1 (5 bases). CDR3 size: 13 residues. V lost 6 bases and J lost 4, with 9 bases in between. Looked up from germline, CDR1 is MNHEY and CDR2 is SVGEGT. CDR3 coding DNA: TGTGCCAGCAGACAGGTCACCACCGGGGAGCTGTTTTTT. Its translation is CASRQVTTGELFF.

About this clonotype: It may be a read error: a sequence one base away is much more abundant. The chain employs TRBV12-3 or TRBV12-4 and TRBJ1-2, with D unclear. The CDR3 loop spans 12 amino acids. This chain's CDR3 is CASSFNHYGYTF. For the CDR3, the DNA is TGTGCCAGCAGTTTTAACCACTACGGCTACACCTTC.

The CDR3 sequence: CASKSGTAVYEQYF. Written as DNA, the CDR3 is TGTGCCAGCAAGTCCGGGACAGCCGTCTACGAGCAGTACTTC. The chain combines TRBV27 with TRBJ2-7; 7 positions agree with TRBD1. This CDR3 spans 14 amino acids. In germline, CDR1 is MNHEY, CDR2 SMNVEV (reference sequence). Trimming at V came to 7 bases and at J to 3 bases, leaving 9 bases not matched to a gene.

The J gene is TRBJ1-1, the V gene TRBV20-1, with TRBD1 matching 9 bases. Unmatched junction bases numbered 5, after V lost 5 bases and J lost 4 bases. Germline V gene lookup returns CDR1 DFQATT and CDR2 SNEGSKA (reference sequence). The length of the CDR3 is 13 residues. The CDR3 reads CSAGQGMTTEAFF. CDR3 DNA: TGCAGTGCTGGACAGGGGATGACCACTGAAGCTTTCTTT.

This clonotype was observed a handful of times. CDR3 sequence: CASSLWQGTSTDTQYF. The CDR3 DNA reads TGTGCCAGCAGCTTATGGCAGGGCACTAGCACAGATACGCAGTATTTT. The chain recombines TRBV11-2 with TRBJ2-3; D perhaps matches TRBD1 (5 bases). Per germline, CDR1 SGHAT and CDR2 FQNNGV. The V gene lost 2 bases and the J gene lost 0 bases, with 12 bases spanning the gap. This CDR3 spans 16 amino acids.

The chain joins TRBV20-1 to TRBJ2-3; a possible D gene is TRBD2 (6 bases). With 0 bases removed from V and 0 bases from J, the gap between germline ends came to 10 bases. The CDR3 sequence is 15 residues long. Germline V gene sequence: CDR1 DFQATT, CDR2 SNEGSKA (reference sequence). The CDR3 region is CSARDGGKSTDTQYF. The CDR3 DNA reads TGCAGTGCTAGAGATGGGGGGAAGAGCACAGATACGCAGTATTTT.

This chain links TRBV6-5 with TRBJ1-1, with 9 bases identical to TRBD1. Germline V gene sequence: CDR1 MNHEY, CDR2 SVGAGI. Germline trimming cut 4 bases from V and 8 bases from J; bases unmatched to any gene: 8. The CDR3 contains 14 residues. Written as DNA, the CDR3 is TGTGCCAGCAGTTTCGCCGGGACAGGGAGCGAAGCTTTCTTT. This sequence encodes CASSFAGTGSEAFF.

This clonotype was seen a few times. This may stem from a read error, because a much larger clone lies one nucleotide away. V is TRBV5-1 and J is TRBJ2-4, with D possibly TRBD1 on 5 matching bases. Trimming stripped 0 bases from V and 13 bases from J, with 17 bases between. This CDR3 contains 14 residues. The germline V gene encodes CDR1 SGHRS and CDR2 YFSETQ. The CDR3 is CASSLVRDMNEQYF. As DNA, the CDR3 is TGCGCCAGCAGCTTGGTCAGGGATATGAATGAGCAGTACTTC. Combining the CDR3 with reference TRBV5-1 and TRBJ2-4 gives the whole variable domain KAGVTQTPRYLIKTRGQQVTLSCSPISGHRSVSWYQQTPGQGLQFLFEYFSETQRNKGNFPGRFSGRQFSNSRSEMNVSTLELGDSALYLCASSLVRDMNEQYFGAGTRLSVL.

There are many counts of this clonotype. The rearrangement links TRBV11-3 to TRBJ2-7, with D tentatively TRBD2 (5 bases). Germline V lookup: CDR1 SGHNT, CDR2 YENEEA. The V gene lost 5 bases and the J gene lost 3 bases, with 5 bases spanning the gap. The CDR3 spans 11 residues. This CDR3 is CASSDYYEQYF. The DNA of the CDR3 is TGTGCCAGCAGCGACTACTACGAGCAGTACTTC. Filled out from reference TRBV11-3 and TRBJ2-7, the complete variable domain reads EAGVVQSPRYKIIEKKQPVAFWCNPISGHNTLYWYLQNLGQGPELLIRYENEEAVDDSQLPKDRFSAERLKGVDSTLKIQPAELGDSAVYLCASSDYYEQYFGPGTRLTVT.

The chain couples TRBV11-2 to TRBJ2-3; the D gene is possibly TRBD2 (6 bases). Trimming removed 5 bases at V and 7 bases at J, with 19 bases between. The germline V gene has CDR1 SGHAT and CDR2 FQNNGV. This CDR3 has 15 amino acids. In DNA, the CDR3 is TGTGCCAGCAGCCCGCCTCGCGGTGGAGGGAATACGCAGTATTTT. As protein: CASSPPRGGGNTQYF.

The chain uses TRBV20-1 and TRBJ2-5; D ambiguous. The CDR3 has 12 residues. Trimming removed 2 bases from V and 2 bases from J, with 6 bases in between. Germline CDR1 is DFQATT and CDR2 is SNEGSKA (reference sequence). The CDR3 DNA sequence: TGCAGTGCTAGACGGCCGCAAGAGACCCAGTACTTC. Translated, it gives CSARRPQETQYF.

This rearrangement joins TRBV4-3 to TRBJ1-5, with D unresolved. This CDR3 spans 15 amino acids. The V end was cut by 2 bases, the J end by 6 bases, with 14 bases between. CDR1 and CDR2 (germline): LGHNA, YSLEER. The CDR3 bases are TGCGCCAGCAGCCAATACCGCAGCCCCAGTCAGCCCCAGCATTTT. Its translation is CASSQYRSPSQPQHF.